These 16 T cell receptor beta chains were sequenced from one sample in a study of patients and donors after allogeneic stem cell transplantation. TCRdb re-called the RT-PCR reads through MiXCR, storing one row per CDR3 protein. The table has approximately 250,000 distinct CDR3 sequences, about 14% seen once. Material for sequencing was blood, either unsorted or a sorted T cell fraction (not recorded which). The receptor set was obtained from a human donor who was either an allogeneic HSCT recipient or a stem cell or donor lymphocyte infusion donor (not recorded which). It is not recorded whose cells these are; they may come from a transplant donor.

This clonotype was recorded a few times. For the CDR3, the DNA is TGTGCCAGCAGGGCCCGCGGACAAAATAATTCACCCCTCCACTTT. This sequence encodes CASRARGQNNSPLHF. The J gene is TRBJ1-6, the V gene TRBV6-1; tentative D call: TRBD1 (5 bases). Per the germline V gene, CDR1 is MNHNS and CDR2 is SASEGT. CDR3 length: 15 amino acids. Trimming shortened V by 6 bases and J by 5 bases, and 14 bases separated the two germline ends.

The V call is TRBV7-3, the J call TRBJ2-7, with 7 bases aligning to TRBD1. The germline V gene encodes CDR1 SGHTA and CDR2 FQGTGA. V shed 5 bases and J 4 bases; nucleotides not matched to a gene: 8. The CDR3 spans 14 residues. Here the CDR3 DNA reads TGTGCCAGCAGCAAATACAGGGGTGGGTACGAGCAGTACTTC. Protein sequence: CASSKYRGGYEQYF.

This clonotype has a handful of counts. The J gene is TRBJ2-3, the V gene TRBV20-1, with TRBD1 identical over 11 bases. The V segment lost 1 base and the J segment 6 bases; nucleotides outside the gene matches: 6. The CDR3 consists of 15 residues. Germline CDR1 is DFQATT and CDR2 is SNEGSKA (reference sequence). CDR3 nucleotides: TGCAGTGCTAGAGGGGACAGGGGGACGTTGGATACGCAGTATTTT. Translated: CSARGDRGTLDTQYF.

This clonotype has ten or more counts. The J gene is TRBJ2-5, the V gene TRBV5-4; D is undetermined. CDR3 length: 14 residues. The V gene lost 3 bases and the J gene lost 5 bases, with 14 bases spanning the gap. Germline CDR1 is SGHNT and CDR2 is YYREEE (reference sequence). CDR3 region: CASSSSRPRETQYF. In DNA form, the CDR3 reads TGTGCCAGCAGCTCCTCTAGGCCTCGGGAGACCCAGTACTTC. The full variable domain, rest sourced from reference TRBV5-4 and TRBJ2-5, is ETGVTQSPTHLIKTRGQQVTLRCSSQSGHNTVSWYQQALGQGPQFIFQYYREEENGRGNFPPRFSGLQFPNYSSELNVNALELDDSALYLCASSSSRPRETQYFGPGTRLLVL.

The gene calls are TRBV2 and TRBJ1-3, with D perhaps TRBD1 (6 bases). The CDR3 runs 14 residues. CDR1 SNHLY and CDR2 FYNNEI come from the germline V gene. Trimming pared 7 bases from V and 0 bases from J, leaving 10 bases between. The CDR3 bases are TGTGCCAGCAAACAGGGCAGCTCTGGAAACACCATATATTTT. Its protein is CASKQGSSGNTIYF.

This sequence joins TRBV19 and TRBJ1-2, with D possibly TRBD1 on 5 matching bases. V was pared by 4 bases and J by 8 bases, with 14 bases between. CDR1 LNHDA and CDR2 SQIVND come from the germline V gene (reference sequence). This CDR3 comprises 13 residues. The CDR3 DNA reads as TGTGCCAGTAGTAGGGACGGACCCAGGGGCTACACCTTC. This gives the protein CASSRDGPRGYTF. Full variable domain (outside the CDR3, taken from reference TRBV19 and TRBJ1-2): DGGITQSPKYLFRKEGQNVTLSCEQNLNHDAMYWYRQDPGQGLRLIYYSQIVNDFQKGDIAEGYSVSREKKESFPLTVTSAQKNPTAFYLCASSRDGPRGYTFGSGTRLTVV.

Only a few counts were recorded for this clonotype. This chain joins TRBV30 and TRBJ1-1, with D maybe TRBD1 (5 bases). Germline V lookup: CDR1 GTSNPN, CDR2 SVGIG (reference sequence). CDR3 length: 14 amino acids. V gave up 3 bases and J gave up 1 base, with 12 bases separating them. The CDR3 spells CAWSRQTPNTEAFF. CDR3 in DNA: TGTGCCTGGAGCAGACAGACTCCGAACACTGAAGCTTTCTTT.

This clonotype was recorded a few times. This rearrangement joins TRBV18 to TRBJ1-2; 9 bases fit TRBD1. The CDR3 consists of 15 residues. After removal of 1 base from V and 4 bases from J, the junction contained 4 bases not matched to a gene. Germline CDR1 is KGHSH and CDR2 is LQKENI. The DNA of the CDR3 is TGTGCCAGCTCACCACGACCGGGACAGGGCTATGGCTACACCTTC. This translates into CASSPRPGQGYGYTF.

This clonotype was observed many times. V gene TRBV7-3 combines with J gene TRBJ2-6; D gene uncertain. The ends were cut back, 1 base at V and 8 bases at J, with 6 bases in the middle. The germline CDR1 and CDR2 sequences are SGHTA and FQGTGA. The CDR3 is 13 residues long. CDR3 loop: CASSLRGSNVLTF. CDR3 nucleotide sequence: TGTGCCAGCAGCTTAAGAGGTTCCAACGTCCTGACTTTC.

This clonotype was counted at least ten times. The rearrangement joins TRBV5-1 to TRBJ1-1; D is undetermined. Germline V CDR1 and CDR2: SGHRS, YFSETQ. V lost 3 bases and J lost 10, with 13 bases in between. The CDR3 has 12 amino acids. The CDR3 region has the DNA TGCGCCAGCAGCTCCGATGGAGTTGTAGCTTTCTTT. It codes for CASSSDGVVAFF.

This clonotype was observed many times. The V gene is TRBV7-3, the J gene TRBJ2-3; 7 bases map to TRBD2. The CDR3 sequence is 16 residues long. The junction had 8 bases not matched to a gene; V was cut back by 4 bases and J by 1 base. The V gene's germline CDR1 is SGHTA and CDR2 FQGTGA. The CDR3 nucleotides read TGTGCCAGCAGCTCTTTTGTGAGCGGGGGCACAGATACGCAGTATTTT. It is translated as CASSSFVSGGTDTQYF.

The table lists this clonotype with many counts. This chain joins TRBV6-2 or TRBV6-3 and TRBJ2-7; 7 positions agree with TRBD1. V lost 2 bases to trimming and J lost 10 bases; unmatched junction nucleotides: 11. The V gene's germline CDR1 is MNHEY and CDR2 SVGEGT. The CDR3 runs 14 residues. The CDR3 nucleotides are TGTGCCAGCAGTTACGGAGGACAGGTACCGCAACAGTACTTC. Translating it yields CASSYGGQVPQQYF.

The chain combines TRBV20-1 with TRBJ1-1, with D uncertain. Germline V gene lookup returns CDR1 DFQATT and CDR2 SNEGSKA (reference sequence). This CDR3 is built from 14 residues. With 3 bases removed from V and 2 bases from J, the gap between germline ends came to 13 bases. The CDR3, as DNA: TGCAGTGCTAGCCGGGCGGACCCAAACACTGAAGCTTTCTTT. Amino acids: CSASRADPNTEAFF.

The gene calls are TRBV7-3 and TRBJ1-2; 8 nucleotides line up with TRBD1. This CDR3 comprises 16 residues. Germline trimming cut 1 base from V and 4 bases from J; bases unmatched to any gene: 8. The germline gives CDR1 SGHTA, CDR2 FQGTGA. The CDR3 nucleotides are TGTGCCAGCAGCTTAAGGGCGACAGGGGATTTCTATGGCTACACCTTC. Protein sequence: CASSLRATGDFYGYTF.

This clonotype came up a few times. This sequence joins TRBV7-8 and TRBJ1-5; 8 bases line up with TRBD1. J lost 7 bases, V lost 5 bases, and 13 bases had no gene match. This CDR3 region has 16 residues. From germline, CDR1 is SGHVS and CDR2 FQNEAQ. As DNA, the CDR3 is TGTGCCAGCAGCCAACTATCAGGGGGCGGTAGGCAGCCCCAGCATTTT. Translating it yields CASSQLSGGGRQPQHF.

Concerning this clonotype: A much larger clone differs by one base, so this may be a read error. J is TRBJ2-3 and V is TRBV18; 7 nucleotides align to TRBD1. The CDR3 loop spans 15 amino acids. V gave up 6 bases and J gave up 2 bases; unmatched junction bases: 8. Germline V lookup: CDR1 KGHSH, CDR2 LQKENI. The CDR3 loop is CASSPRGHPTDTQYF. The CDR3 nucleotides read TGTGCCAGCTCGCCGAGGGGGCACCCCACAGATACGCAGTATTTT.